These 5 T cell receptor beta chains originate from one sample sequenced in a study of CD8+ T cells in alopecia areata. Sequencing relied on a cDNA template that was reverse transcribed from extracted RNA. TCRdb keeps only in-frame clones here, not all; method: immunoSEQ multiplex PCR. Among 150,000 to 200,000 clones listed, approximately 56% were seen once. This specimen consisted of CD4+ T cells sorted from blood, obtained at week 0. Every receptor here comes from a human donor with alopecia areata.

The CDR3, as DNA: TGCGCCAGCAGCCCTAGCGGGGAGACGTACTACGAGCAGTACTTC. Translation gives CASSPSGETYYEQYF. The rearrangement uses TRBV4-1 and TRBJ2-7, with 9 bases fitting TRBD2. The germline CDR1 and CDR2 sequences are MGHRA and YSYEKL. With 4 bases clipped from V and 3 bases from J, the junction kept 7 bases outside the gene matches. This CDR3 has 15 residues.

For this clone: The identical CDR3 is also encoded by other nucleotide sequences in the sample. The chain is built from TRBV29-1 and TRBJ2-1, with a possible D match to TRBD1 (6 bases). The CDR3 is made up of 14 amino acids. Germline V lookup: CDR1 SQVTM, CDR2 ANQGSEA. Trimming left V 7 bases short and J 12 bases short, with 25 bases between. CDR3 nucleotide sequence: TGCAGCGCCCCTGAACCGGATACAGGGTTCGGGCAGTTCTTC. Amino acid sequence: CSAPEPDTGFGQFF.

The J gene is TRBJ1-4, the V gene TRBV29-1; D gene ambiguous. Germline V gives CDR1 SQVTM, CDR2 ANQGSEA. The CDR3 covers 13 residues. Trimming took 5 bases from V and 6 from J, leaving 13 bases between them. The CDR3 protein is CSVSSLRDEKLFF. Here the CDR3 DNA reads TGCAGCGTTTCGTCACTCCGGGATGAAAAACTGTTTTTT.

This clone was observed a few times. The gene calls are TRBV27 and TRBJ2-2; D gene unclear. The CDR3 has 14 residues. Germline CDR1 and CDR2: MNHEY and SMNVEV (reference sequence). Trimming took 5 bases from V and 2 from J, leaving 9 bases between them. The CDR3 coding sequence is TGTGCCAGCAGTAAAACGGGTAACACCGGGGAGCTGTTTTTT. It is translated as CASSKTGNTGELFF.

The chain joins TRBV25-1 to TRBJ2-3; D may match TRBD1 or TRBD2 (5 bases each). Germline V CDR1 and CDR2: MGHDK, SYGVNS. The CDR3 sequence is 17 residues long. With 5 bases removed from V and 0 bases from J, the gap between germline ends came to 18 bases. Here the CDR3 reads CASSHLRGPFSTDTQYF. As DNA, the CDR3 is TGTGCCAGCAGTCACCTGAGGGGTCCCTTTAGCACAGATACGCAGTATTTT.